This entry lists 9 T cell receptor beta chains sequenced from one sample in a study of response to subunit inactivated influenza vaccine. TCRdb redid the calling of the RT-PCR reads with MiXCR, one entry per CDR3 protein. The table includes more than 700,000 distinct CDR3 sequences, 21% detected once. The sequencing used PBMCs from blood, collected 4 to 6 days after vaccination. These receptors all stem from a man aged 45-65 years who received an inactivated influenza vaccine.

This clonotype was found a few times. The gene calls are TRBV7-9 and TRBJ2-1; possible D gene TRBD2, 7 bases. Trimming took 5 bases from V and 4 from J, leaving 21 bases between them. The germline gives CDR1 SEHNR, CDR2 FQNEAQ (reference sequence). This CDR3 is 17 amino acids long. CDR3 protein: CASSPGGWDNQYNEQFF. The CDR3 coding sequence is TGTGCCAGCAGCCCCGGGGGGTGGGACAACCAATACAATGAGCAGTTCTTC.

This clonotype was observed at least ten times. The chain carries TRBV7-2 and TRBJ2-1; 10 bases are a match to TRBD2. The CDR3 has 15 residues. V lost 2 bases and J lost 7; bases outside the gene matches: 5. CDR1 SGHTA and CDR2 FQGNSA come from the germline V gene. The CDR3 nucleotides read TGTGCCAGCAGCTTACTAGCGGGAGCTCCAAATGAGCAGTTCTTC. Translation: CASSLLAGAPNEQFF. Full variable domain (rest looked up from reference TRBV7-2 and TRBJ2-1): GAGVSQSPSNKVTEKGKDVELRCDPISGHTALYWYRQSLGQGLEFLIYFQGNSAPDKSGLPSDRFSAERTGGSVSTLTIQRTQQEDSAVYLCASSLLAGAPNEQFFGPGTRLTVL.

The V gene is TRBV5-5, the J gene TRBJ1-5; unclear D gene. Germline V gene lookup returns CDR1 SGHKS and CDR2 YYEKEE (reference sequence). The ends were cut back, 2 bases at V and 5 bases at J, with 8 bases in the middle. This CDR3 contains 13 residues. The CDR3 DNA follows: TGTGCCAGCAGCTTCTCTTTAGATCAGCCCCAGCATTTT. As protein: CASSFSLDQPQHF.

This clonotype was seen more than once but under ten times. The chain employs TRBV29-1 and TRBJ2-7; the D gene is possibly TRBD1 (6 bases). V lost 0 bases to trimming and J lost 3 bases, with 9 bases between them. Germline CDR1 reads SQVTM; CDR2 reads ANQGSEA. This CDR3 spans 13 amino acids. CDR3 nucleotide sequence: TGCAGCGTTGAAGACGGGACAAACTACGAGCAGTACTTC. This codes for CSVEDGTNYEQYF.

The chain links TRBV10-3 to TRBJ2-1, with 13 bases identical to TRBD2. Trimming cost V 6 bases and J 3 bases; bases outside gene matches: 5. The germline V gene encodes CDR1 ENHRY and CDR2 SYGVKD. The CDR3 extends over 16 amino acids. The CDR3 nucleotides read TGTGCCATCAGAGGGACTAGCGGGATAGGCTACAATGAGCAGTTCTTC. Protein sequence: CAIRGTSGIGYNEQFF.

J is TRBJ2-7 and V is TRBV12-3 or TRBV12-4, with TRBD2 matching 9 bases. This CDR3 has 13 amino acids. With V trimmed by 6 bases and J by 3 bases, 3 bases remained unmatched. CDR3 in DNA: TGTGCCAGCAGAACTAGCGGGCGCTACGAGCAGTACTTC. Its protein is CASRTSGRYEQYF.

This clonotype was counted a few times. The V gene is TRBV20-1, the J gene TRBJ2-7, with D possibly TRBD2 on 6 matching bases. CDR1 and CDR2 from the germline V gene are DFQATT and SNEGSKA (reference sequence). The CDR3 runs to 12 residues. V was shortened by 3 bases and J by 3 bases, with 9 bases between the two germline ends. CDR3 in amino acids: CSASGGFYEQYF. The CDR3, as DNA: TGCAGTGCTAGCGGGGGATTCTACGAGCAGTACTTC.

This clonotype was seen only a few times. The chain is built from TRBV9 and TRBJ1-4; D remains unclear. The V gene lost 0 bases and the J gene lost 0 bases, with 3 bases spanning the gap. The CDR3 runs to 14 residues. Germline V gene sequence: CDR1 SGDLS, CDR2 YYNGEE. The chain's CDR3 is CASSVGTTNEKLFF. The CDR3 nucleotides read TGTGCCAGCAGCGTAGGGACAACTAATGAAAAACTGTTTTTT.

V is TRBV5-5 and J is TRBJ1-5; D is undetermined. The V and J ends lost 3 bases and 4 bases respectively, with 8 bases between them. CDR3 length equals 13 residues. The germline gives CDR1 SGHKS, CDR2 YYEKEE (reference sequence). CDR3 nucleotides: TGTGCCAGCAGCTGGGGAATAAATCAGCCCCAGCATTTT. It is translated as CASSWGINQPQHF.